The 20 T cell receptor beta chains given below trace back to one sample, sequenced in a study of blood T cell repertoires in COVID-19. Assay used: immunoSEQ multiplex PCR; TCRdb lists only in-frame clones, some missing. The table has 140,000 to 150,000 clones, about four fifths seen once. The material sequenced was peripheral blood. The receptors were sampled from a human donor in a cohort sampled during active COVID-19.

The J gene is TRBJ1-2, the V gene TRBV5-1, with D possibly matching TRBD1 (6 bases). Germline CDR1 reads SGHRS; CDR2 reads YFSETQ. The CDR3 is 14 amino acids. Trimming cost V 6 bases and J 5 bases, with 17 bases left between them. CDR3 sequence reads: CASTRGGLGYGYTF. The DNA of the CDR3 is TGCGCCAGCACCCGGGGGGGGCTGGGTTATGGCTACACCTTC.

J is TRBJ1-1 and V is TRBV9; TRBD1 might be the D (5 bases). Per germline, CDR1 SGDLS and CDR2 YYNGEE. V was shortened by 2 bases and J by 4 bases, with 9 bases between the two germline ends. This CDR3 contains 13 residues. CDR3: CASSVTGGTEAFF. As DNA, the CDR3 is TGTGCCAGCAGCGTGACGGGGGGCACTGAAGCTTTCTTT. The full variable domain, completed using reference TRBV9 and TRBJ1-1, is DSGVTQTPKHLITATGQRVTLRCSPRSGDLSVYWYQQSLDQGLQFLIQYYNGEERAKGNILERFSAQQFPDLHSELNLSSLELGDSALYFCASSVTGGTEAFFGQGTRLTVV.

The CDR3 loop is CASSQDIGRDYLNTIYF. CDR3 bases: TGTGCCAGCAGCCAAGATATCGGCCGGGACTATTTGAACACCATATATTTT. The genes are TRBV14 and TRBJ1-3; D possibly corresponds to TRBD1 (5 bases). Trimming shortened V by 0 bases and J by 7 bases, and 19 bases separated the two germline ends. This CDR3 is built from 17 residues. Germline V CDR1 and CDR2: SGHDN, FVKESK.

The genes are TRBV7-2 and TRBJ2-5; D gene uncertain. Germline CDR1 is SGHTA and CDR2 is FQGNSA. V lost 5 bases and J 5 bases, leaving 6 bases between the germline ends. The CDR3 is 11 amino acids. This CDR3 reads CASSISETQYF. DNA of the CDR3: TGTGCCAGCAGCATCAGTGAGACCCAGTACTTC.

The chain is built from TRBV11-2 and TRBJ1-1; 8 bases agree with TRBD1. This CDR3 comprises 13 residues. Germline CDR1 reads SGHAT; CDR2 reads FQNNGV. The J segment lost 12 bases and the V segment lost 1 base, leaving 7 bases of the junction unmatched. CDR3 nucleotide sequence: TGTGCCAGCAGCTTAGGGACAGGGCTGTGGCCTTTCTTT. Translating gives CASSLGTGLWPFF.

The rearrangement joins TRBV7-3 to TRBJ2-6; D is undetermined. CDR3 length equals 17 residues. V lost 4 bases to trimming and J lost 0 bases, with 13 bases between them. Germline lookup yields CDR1 SGHTA and CDR2 FQGTGA. Written as DNA, the CDR3 is TGTGCCAGCAGCTATACCCCGCTGAGCTCTGGGGCCAACGTCCTGACTTTC. Translation gives CASSYTPLSSGANVLTF.

The chain employs TRBV3-1 (or the pseudogene TRBV3-2) and TRBJ2-1; the D call may be TRBD1 or TRBD2 (10 bases each). With 6 bases removed from V and 4 bases from J, the gap between germline ends came to 28 bases. The V gene's germline CDR1 is LGHDT and CDR2 YNNKEL (reference sequence). This CDR3 comprises 19 residues. The CDR3 reads CASRDRGRLAGVAYNEQFF. CDR3 DNA sequence: TGTGCCAGCAGGGACAGGGGGAGGCTAGCGGGAGTTGCATACAATGAGCAGTTCTTC.

The V call is TRBV9, the J call TRBJ1-6, with D tentatively TRBD1 (5 bases). Germline V lookup: CDR1 SGDLS, CDR2 YYNGEE. Trimming took off 4 bases at V and 8 bases at J, with 28 bases between the two ends. CDR3 length equals 19 residues. The CDR3, as DNA: TGTGCCAGCAGCTTGTGGGCCAACAAACCCGGGGGGACCCATTCACCCCTCCACTTT. Amino acids: CASSLWANKPGGTHSPLHF.

The rearrangement joins TRBV6-2 or TRBV6-3 to TRBJ2-1, with a weak D call TRBD2 (5 bases). Trimming took off 5 bases at V and 5 bases at J, with 22 bases between the two ends. Germline values: CDR1 MNHEY, CDR2 SVGEGT. The CDR3 runs 17 residues. The CDR3 reads CASSRPRGERINNEQFF. DNA for the CDR3: TGTGCCAGCAGTAGACCTCGGGGAGAGAGAATTAACAATGAGCAGTTCTTC.

The genes are TRBV7-9 and TRBJ1-1; 12 bases agree with TRBD1. This CDR3 is built from 14 residues. Losses at the gene ends were 6 bases for V and 11 bases for J; bases not matched to a gene: 10. Looked up from germline, CDR1 is SEHNR and CDR2 is FQNEAQ (reference sequence). CDR3 in DNA: TGTGCCAGCAGTTTTACCGGGACAGGGGGCCGGGCTTTCTTT. As protein: CASSFTGTGGRAFF.

J is TRBJ2-1 and V is TRBV4-2, with TRBD1 matching over 9 bases. Per the germline V gene, CDR1 is LGHNA and CDR2 is YNFKEQ. This CDR3 is built from 16 residues. After removal of 5 bases from V and 8 bases from J, the junction contained 13 bases not matched to a gene. CDR3 protein: CASSSSKGQGFYEQFF. CDR3 nucleotides: TGTGCCAGCAGCTCTAGTAAGGGACAGGGATTCTATGAGCAGTTCTTC.

V gene TRBV15 combines with J gene TRBJ1-1; D unresolved. The germline V gene encodes CDR1 LNHNV and CDR2 YYDKDF (reference sequence). The CDR3 spans 13 residues. V was cut by 0 bases and J by 10 bases, with 12 bases left in between. The CDR3 DNA follows: TGTGCCACCAGCAGAGATGGGAGTCAACGAGCTTTCTTT. It codes for CATSRDGSQRAFF.

The chain is built from TRBV28 and TRBJ2-2, with 11 bases lining up with TRBD2. The V segment lost 6 bases and the J segment 3 bases; nucleotides outside the gene matches: 3. From germline, CDR1 is MDHEN and CDR2 SYDVKM. The CDR3 is 15 amino acids. The CDR3 region has the DNA TGTGCCAGCAGACTAGCGGGAGCTTACACCGGGGAGCTGTTTTTT. Amino acid sequence: CASRLAGAYTGELFF. Full variable domain (missing parts from reference TRBV28 and TRBJ2-2): DVKVTQSSRYLVKRTGEKVFLECVQDMDHENMFWYRQDPGLGLRLIYFSYDVKMKEKGDIPEGYSVSREKKERFSLILESASTNQTSMYLCASRLAGAYTGELFFGEGSRLTVL.

The chain employs TRBV6-2 or TRBV6-3 and TRBJ2-7, with TRBD1 identical over 9 bases. V was pared by 4 bases and J by 3 bases, with 7 bases of the junction left unmatched. Germline CDR1 MNHEY, CDR2 SVGEGT. The CDR3 totals 15 residues. The CDR3 loop is CASSFAGTGIYEQYF. The CDR3 nucleotides read TGTGCCAGCAGTTTCGCCGGGACAGGGATCTACGAGCAGTACTTC.

There are a few counts of this clone. V is TRBV18 and J is TRBJ2-7, with a weak D call TRBD2 (6 bases). This CDR3 is built from 14 residues. The V end was cut by 3 bases, the J end by 0 bases, with 9 bases between. CDR1 is KGHSH and CDR2 is LQKENI in the germline V gene. CDR3 coding DNA: TGTGCCAGCTCACCCAGGACTACCTCCTACGAGCAGTACTTC. Protein sequence: CASSPRTTSYEQYF.

The V gene is TRBV5-1, the J gene TRBJ1-2; TRBD1 might be the D (6 bases). Trimming took off 3 bases at V and 3 bases at J, with 15 bases between the two ends. CDR1 SGHRS and CDR2 YFSETQ come from the germline V gene. The CDR3 contains 15 residues. The CDR3 here is CASSSDMGADYGYTF. The CDR3 DNA reads as TGCGCCAGCAGCTCTGACATGGGGGCGGACTATGGCTACACCTTC.

The V gene is TRBV7-9, the J gene TRBJ2-1; D uncertain. V gave up 4 bases and J gave up 9 bases, with 4 bases separating them. Looked up from germline, CDR1 is SEHNR and CDR2 is FQNEAQ (reference sequence). This CDR3 has 10 residues. Here the CDR3 DNA reads TGTGCCAGCAGCTCGGTTGAGCAGTTCTTC. It translates to CASSSVEQFF. The whole variable domain, filled in from reference TRBV7-9 and TRBJ2-1, reads DTGVSQNPRHKITKRGQNVTFRCDPISEHNRLYWYRQTLGQGPEFLTYFQNEAQLEKSRLLSDRFSAERPKGSFSTLEIQRTEQGDSAMYLCASSSVEQFFGPGTRLTVL.

This chain links TRBV10-3 with TRBJ2-3; 7 bases agree with TRBD2. Germline CDR1 reads ENHRY; CDR2 reads SYGVKD. The CDR3 totals 18 residues. V was pared by 5 bases and J by 4 bases, with 18 bases of the junction left unmatched. DNA for the CDR3: TGTGCCATCAGTCAACCGGGACTACCCTCCCTCATGGCAGATACGCAGTATTTT. Protein sequence: CAISQPGLPSLMADTQYF.

The CDR3 DNA is TGTGCCAGCAGCCAGAGACAGGGGGGGAATGAGCAGTTCTTC. It translates to CASSQRQGGNEQFF. This sequence joins TRBV11-2 and TRBJ2-1, with 9 bases identical to TRBD1. This CDR3 is built from 14 residues. The J segment lost 7 bases and the V segment lost 5 bases, leaving 6 bases of the junction unmatched. Germline CDR1 reads SGHAT; CDR2 reads FQNNGV.

The chain couples TRBV29-1 to TRBJ2-1; D is perhaps TRBD2 (5 bases). Germline CDR1 SQVTM, CDR2 ANQGSEA. V lost 4 bases and J lost 0, with 10 bases in between. This CDR3 region has 14 residues. Here the CDR3 DNA reads TGCAGCGTTGCTCTAGCCAACTCCTACAATGAGCAGTTCTTC. Residues: CSVALANSYNEQFF.